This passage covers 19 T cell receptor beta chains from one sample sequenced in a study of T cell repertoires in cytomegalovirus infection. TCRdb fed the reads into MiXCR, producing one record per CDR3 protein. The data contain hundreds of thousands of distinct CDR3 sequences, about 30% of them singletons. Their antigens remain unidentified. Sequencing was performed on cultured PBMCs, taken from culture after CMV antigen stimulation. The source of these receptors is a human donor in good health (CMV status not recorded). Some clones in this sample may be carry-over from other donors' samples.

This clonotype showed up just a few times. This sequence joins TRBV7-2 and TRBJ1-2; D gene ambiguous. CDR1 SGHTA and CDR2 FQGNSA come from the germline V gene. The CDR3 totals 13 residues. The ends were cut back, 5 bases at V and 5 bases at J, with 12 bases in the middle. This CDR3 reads CASSVSGGYGYTF. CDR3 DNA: TGTGCCAGCAGCGTTAGCGGCGGATATGGCTACACCTTC.

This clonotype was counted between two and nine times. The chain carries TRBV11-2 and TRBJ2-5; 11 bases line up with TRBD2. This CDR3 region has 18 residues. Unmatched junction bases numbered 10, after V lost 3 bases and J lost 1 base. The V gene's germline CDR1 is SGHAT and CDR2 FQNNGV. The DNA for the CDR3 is TGTGCCAGCAGCTTCTCTAGGGTACTAGCGGGAGCCCAAGAGACCCAGTACTTC. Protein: CASSFSRVLAGAQETQYF.

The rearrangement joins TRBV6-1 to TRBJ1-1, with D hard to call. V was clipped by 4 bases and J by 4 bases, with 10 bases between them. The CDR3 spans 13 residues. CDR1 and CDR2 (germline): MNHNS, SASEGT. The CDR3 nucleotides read TGTGCCAGCAGTGTAGCGGATCTCACTGAAGCTTTCTTT. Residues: CASSVADLTEAFF.

The CDR3 loop is CASSLSTGSPEQYF. In nucleotides, the CDR3 is TGTGCCAGCAGCTTATCGACAGGGAGTCCCGAGCAGTACTTC. The chain carries TRBV7-9 and TRBJ2-7, with 7 bases that match TRBD1. There are 14 residues in the CDR3. Per germline, CDR1 SEHNR and CDR2 FQNEAQ (reference sequence). V trimming: 2 bases; J trimming: 6 bases; junction bases outside the gene matches: 7.

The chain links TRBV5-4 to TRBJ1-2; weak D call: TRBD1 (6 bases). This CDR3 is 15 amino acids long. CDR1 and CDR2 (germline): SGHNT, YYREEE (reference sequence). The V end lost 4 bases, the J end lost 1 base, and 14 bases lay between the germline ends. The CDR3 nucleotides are TGTGCCAGCAGCAGCCGGACAGACGGTAACTATGGCTACACCTTC. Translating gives CASSSRTDGNYGYTF.

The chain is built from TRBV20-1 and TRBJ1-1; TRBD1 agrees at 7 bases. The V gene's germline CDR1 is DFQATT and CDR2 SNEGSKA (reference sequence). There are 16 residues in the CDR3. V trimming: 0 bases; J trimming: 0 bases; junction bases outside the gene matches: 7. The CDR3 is CSAREPRGQLNTEAFF. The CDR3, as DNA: TGCAGTGCTAGAGAACCTCGGGGACAGCTGAACACTGAAGCTTTCTTT.

The CDR3 coding sequence is TGCAGTGCCTCGGACAGGGTACAATCACCCCTCCACTTT. Residues: CSASDRVQSPLHF. The V gene is TRBV20-1, the J gene TRBJ1-6, with 8 bases matching TRBD1. Germline-derived CDR1 and CDR2 are DFQATT and SNEGSKA (reference sequence). V trimming: 6 bases; J trimming: 10 bases; junction bases outside the gene matches: 8. The CDR3 is 13 residues long.

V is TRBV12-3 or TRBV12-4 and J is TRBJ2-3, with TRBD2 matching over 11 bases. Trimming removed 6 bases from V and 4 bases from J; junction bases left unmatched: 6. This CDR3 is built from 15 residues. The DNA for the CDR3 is TGTGCCAGCAGCCCTAGACTAGCGGGGTCAGATACGCAGTATTTT. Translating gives CASSPRLAGSDTQYF.

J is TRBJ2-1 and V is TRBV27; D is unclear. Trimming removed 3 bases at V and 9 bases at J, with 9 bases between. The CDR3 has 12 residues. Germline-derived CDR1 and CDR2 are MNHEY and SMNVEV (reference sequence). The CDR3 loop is CASSFADGEQFF. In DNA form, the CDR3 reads TGTGCCAGCAGTTTTGCGGACGGTGAGCAGTTCTTC.

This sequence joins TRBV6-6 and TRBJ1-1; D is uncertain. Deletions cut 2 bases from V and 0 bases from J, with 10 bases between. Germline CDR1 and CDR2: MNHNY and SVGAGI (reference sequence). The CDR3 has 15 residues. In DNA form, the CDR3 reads TGTGCCAGCAGTTACGGGATGCGGATGAACACTGAAGCTTTCTTT. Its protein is CASSYGMRMNTEAFF.

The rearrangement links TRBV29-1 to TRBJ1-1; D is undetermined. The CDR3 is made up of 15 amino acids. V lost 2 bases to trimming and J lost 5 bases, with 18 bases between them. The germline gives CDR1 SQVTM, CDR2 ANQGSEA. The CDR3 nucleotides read TGCAGCGTTGAAAGGGTCGGAGGGAGCGAAACTGAAGCTTTCTTT. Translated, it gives CSVERVGGSETEAFF.

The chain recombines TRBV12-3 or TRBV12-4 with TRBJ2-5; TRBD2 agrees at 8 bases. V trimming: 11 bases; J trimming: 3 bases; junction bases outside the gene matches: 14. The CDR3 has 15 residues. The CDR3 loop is CACSESGGRKETQYF. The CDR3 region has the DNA TGTGCCTGCTCTGAGAGCGGGGGCCGAAAAGAGACCCAGTACTTC.

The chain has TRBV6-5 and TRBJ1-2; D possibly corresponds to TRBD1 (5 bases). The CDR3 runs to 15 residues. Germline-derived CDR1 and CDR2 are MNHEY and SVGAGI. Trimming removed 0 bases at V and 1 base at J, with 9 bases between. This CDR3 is CASSYSGDSNYGYTF. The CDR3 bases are TGTGCCAGCAGTTACTCGGGTGACAGTAACTATGGCTACACCTTC.

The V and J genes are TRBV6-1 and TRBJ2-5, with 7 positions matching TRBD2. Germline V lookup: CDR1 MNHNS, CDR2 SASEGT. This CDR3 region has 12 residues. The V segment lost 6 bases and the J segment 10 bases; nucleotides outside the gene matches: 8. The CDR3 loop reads CASRPPGGDQYF. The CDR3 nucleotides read TGTGCCAGCAGACCGCCGGGGGGAGACCAGTACTTC.

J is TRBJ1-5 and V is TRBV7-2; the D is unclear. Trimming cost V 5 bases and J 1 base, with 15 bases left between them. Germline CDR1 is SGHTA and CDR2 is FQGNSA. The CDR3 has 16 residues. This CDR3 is CASSVSGYLSNQPQHF. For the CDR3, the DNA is TGTGCCAGCAGCGTTAGTGGTTATTTAAGCAATCAGCCCCAGCATTTT.

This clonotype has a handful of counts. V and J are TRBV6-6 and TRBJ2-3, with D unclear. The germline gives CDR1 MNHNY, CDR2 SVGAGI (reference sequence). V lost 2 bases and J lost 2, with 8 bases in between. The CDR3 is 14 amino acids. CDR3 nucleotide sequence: TGTGCCAGCAGTTACGCGGACCACACAGATACGCAGTATTTT. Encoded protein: CASSYADHTDTQYF.

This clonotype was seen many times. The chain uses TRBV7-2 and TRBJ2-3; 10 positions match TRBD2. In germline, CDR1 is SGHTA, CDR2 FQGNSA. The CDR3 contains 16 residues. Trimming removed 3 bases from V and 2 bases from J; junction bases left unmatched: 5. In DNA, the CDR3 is TGTGCCAGCAGCTTCATAGCGGGAGGTTCCACAGATACGCAGTATTTT. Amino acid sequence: CASSFIAGGSTDTQYF.

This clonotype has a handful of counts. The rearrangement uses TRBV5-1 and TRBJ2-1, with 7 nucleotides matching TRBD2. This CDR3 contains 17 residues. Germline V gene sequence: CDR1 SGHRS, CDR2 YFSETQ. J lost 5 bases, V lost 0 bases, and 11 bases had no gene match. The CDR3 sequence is CASSLASWRGTNNEQFF. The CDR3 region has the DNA TGCGCCAGCAGCTTGGCCTCCTGGCGGGGGACCAACAATGAGCAGTTCTTC.

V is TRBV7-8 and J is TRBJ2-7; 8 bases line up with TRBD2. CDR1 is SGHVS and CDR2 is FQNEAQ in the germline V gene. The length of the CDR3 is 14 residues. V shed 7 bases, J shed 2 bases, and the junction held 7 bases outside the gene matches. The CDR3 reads CASTAGTRPYEQYF. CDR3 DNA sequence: TGTGCCAGCACCGCCGGGACTAGGCCCTACGAGCAGTACTTC.